A selection of T cell receptor beta chains follows, all from one sample in a study of regulatory T cells in long-lasting Graves disease. TCRdb re-called the multiplex PCR reads with MiXCR, one entry per CDR3 protein. Of about 470,000 distinct CDR3 sequences in the sample, less than 25% are singletons; the top ten hold 7.8%. Sequencing used peripheral blood mononuclear cells (PBMCs), obtained when the disease was refractory, from a patient treated with antithyroid drugs. The receptors stem from a female donor with Graves disease. CDR3s include the opening cysteine and the closing phenylalanine or tryptophan. A D gene is named only where the DNA matches it firmly. Part of the rows lack a size; the others show once, few, many or a class for expanded clones.

V,D,J,size,CDR3,DNA
TRBV11-2,.,TRBJ1-2,many,CASSLEARANYGYTF,TGTGCCAGCAGCTTAGAAGCCAGGGCTAACTATGGCTACACCTTC
TRBV5-1,.,TRBJ2-7,.,CASAPRGPYEQYF,TGCGCCAGCGCTCCCAGAGGACCCTACGAGCAGTACTTC
TRBV28,.,TRBJ2-3,.,CASLSGAMGPSTDTQYF,TGTGCCAGTCTATCCGGGGCAATGGGTCCTAGCACAGATACGCAGTATTTT
TRBV5-5,.,TRBJ1-1,few,CASSLGQGLLGAFF,TGTGCCAGCAGCTTGGGCCAGGGCCTGCTTGGAGCTTTCTTT
TRBV12-3/TRBV12-4,TRBD1,TRBJ2-7,many,CASSQDREGGEQYF,TGTGCCAGCAGTCAGGACAGGGAAGGAGGCGAGCAGTACTTC
TRBV10-3,TRBD1,TRBJ1-6,few,CAIRRDSDNSPLHF,TGTGCCATCAGACGGGACAGCGATAATTCACCCCTCCACTTT
TRBV6-1,TRBD1,TRBJ2-4,many,CASSDPRTGGGWNIQYF,TGTGCCAGCAGTGACCCCCGAACAGGGGGCGGTTGGAACATTCAGTACTTC
TRBV18,.,TRBJ2-5,many,CASSPRRETQYF,TGTGCCAGCTCACCACGTCGAGAGACCCAGTACTTC
TRBV6-5,.,TRBJ2-7,.,CASSYLGRRNEQYF,TGTGCCAGCAGTTACCTTGGACGGCGGAACGAGCAGTACTTC
TRBV11-2,.,TRBJ2-7,many,CASSPSLGLVEQYF,TGTGCCAGCAGCCCCAGCTTGGGTTTGGTAGAGCAGTACTTC
TRBV15,.,TRBJ2-6,.,CATSREGAGANVLTF,TGTGCCACCAGCAGAGAAGGGGCTGGGGCCAACGTCCTGACTTTC
TRBV6-1,TRBD1,TRBJ2-7,many,CAASRDRGAEQYF,TGTGCCGCAAGTCGGGACAGGGGAGCTGAGCAGTACTTC
TRBV5-1,.,TRBJ1-2,few,CASSLDGQHPPGTF,TGCGCCAGCAGCTTGGATGGACAGCATCCTCCGGGGACCTTC
TRBV29-1,.,TRBJ1-1,.,CSVVSRSALNTEAFF,TGCAGCGTTGTTTCCCGTTCCGCCTTGAACACTGAAGCTTTCTTT
TRBV11-1,.,TRBJ2-7,many,CASNPTGSNYEQYF,TGTGCCAGCAACCCAACAGGATCGAACTACGAGCAGTACTTC
TRBV7-9,.,TRBJ2-2,few,CASSSFPGPGELFF,TGTGCCAGCAGCAGTTTTCCGGGGCCCGGGGAGCTGTTTTTT
TRBV30,TRBD1,TRBJ1-2,.,CAWSRQGYYGYTF,TGTGCCTGGAGCCGACAGGGTTACTATGGCTACACCTTC
TRBV7-8,.,TRBJ1-2,many,CASSLVPGTSYGYTF,TGTGCCAGCAGCTTAGTTCCAGGGACTAGCTATGGCTACACCTTC
TRBV12-3/TRBV12-4,.,TRBJ1-5,many,CASSLVAGHSNQPQHF,TGTGCCAGCAGTTTAGTGGCAGGCCATAGCAATCAGCCCCAGCATTTT
TRBV20-1,TRBD2,TRBJ2-7,.,CSAREWTSGYEQYF,TGCAGTGCTAGAGAATGGACTAGCGGCTACGAGCAGTACTTC
TRBV19,TRBD2,TRBJ2-2,few,CASSIGSGSANTGELFF,TGTGCCAGTAGTATCGGAAGCGGGAGCGCGAACACCGGGGAGCTGTTTTTT
TRBV28,TRBD1,TRBJ2-5,many,CASRLTGGKETQYF,TGTGCCAGCAGACTCACAGGGGGCAAAGAGACCCAGTACTTC
TRBV15,.,TRBJ2-7,many,CATSERAASYEQYF,TGTGCCACCAGCGAACGGGCTGCCTCCTACGAGCAGTACTTC
TRBV20-1,TRBD2,TRBJ2-4,few,CSARERLAWGNIQYF,TGCAGTGCTAGAGAGCGACTAGCGTGGGGGAACATTCAGTACTTC
TRBV7-3,.,TRBJ2-3,.,CASRPQHREGAQYF,TGTGCCAGCAGACCCCAACACAGGGAAGGGGCGCAGTATTTT
TRBV11-2,TRBD1,TRBJ2-7,many,CASSFGDREQYF,TGTGCCAGCAGCTTCGGGGACAGGGAGCAGTACTTC
TRBV5-1,.,TRBJ1-4,.,CASSLAGALGEKLFF,TGCGCCAGCAGCCTTGCAGGGGCGCTTGGTGAAAAACTGTTTTTT
TRBV13,.,TRBJ2-2,.,CASSFGRTGELFF,TGTGCCAGCAGCTTCGGGAGAACCGGGGAGCTGTTTTTT
TRBV11-2,TRBD2,TRBJ2-5,many,CASSWSGREETQYF,TGTGCCAGCAGCTGGAGCGGGAGGGAGGAGACCCAGTACTTC
TRBV9,.,TRBJ1-2,many,CASSVAGAPNYGYTF,TGTGCCAGCAGCGTAGCCGGGGCTCCTAACTATGGCTACACCTTC
TRBV28,TRBD1,TRBJ2-5,many,CASSVPGQGLADLFKETQYF,TGTGCCAGCAGCGTCCCGGGACAGGGATTAGCTGACCTTTTCAAAGAGACCCAGTACTTC
TRBV5-1,TRBD1,TRBJ2-2,.,CASSFTGGIGEPFF,TGCGCCAGCAGCTTCACAGGGGGAATCGGGGAGCCGTTTTTT
TRBV9,TRBD1,TRBJ1-5,.,CASIIQGESRYQPQHF,TGTGCCAGCATTATACAGGGGGAATCTAGGTATCAGCCCCAGCATTTT
TRBV28,TRBD2,TRBJ2-7,many,CASSPSGSPEQYF,TGTGCCAGCAGCCCGAGCGGGAGCCCTGAGCAGTACTTC
TRBV28,.,TRBJ2-7,many,CASSPPGDQVAYEQYF,TGTGCCAGCAGTCCCCCGGGGGACCAGGTAGCCTACGAGCAGTACTTC
TRBV20-1,.,TRBJ1-2,few,CSAGDWGYTF,TGCAGTGCTGGGGACTGGGGCTACACCTTC
TRBV27,TRBD2,TRBJ2-7,many,CASSRLAGSYEQYF,TGTGCCAGCAGTCGACTAGCGGGAAGCTACGAGCAGTACTTC
TRBV11-2,TRBD1,TRBJ2-7,many,CASSHQDRGAGEQYF,TGTGCCAGCAGCCACCAGGACAGGGGGGCTGGAGAGCAGTACTTC
TRBV2,.,TRBJ1-5,many,CASSLGGIRPQHF,TGTGCCAGCAGCCTAGGCGGAATCAGGCCCCAGCATTTT
TRBV4-1,TRBD1,TRBJ2-7,.,CASSPQTGWGEQYF,TGCGCCAGCAGCCCCCAGACAGGGTGGGGCGAGCAGTACTTC
TRBV11-1,TRBD2,TRBJ2-7,many,CASTPGTSGAAYEQYF,TGTGCCAGCACCCCGGGGACTAGCGGGGCCGCCTACGAGCAGTACTTC
TRBV2,.,TRBJ2-1,few,CASSAVGGEQFF,TGTGCCAGCAGTGCGGTAGGGGGTGAGCAGTTCTTC
TRBV7-8,.,TRBJ2-4,few,CASSLYQETRTAKNIQYF,TGTGCCAGCAGCTTATATCAGGAAACCCGAACAGCCAAAAACATTCAGTACTTC
TRBV14,.,TRBJ1-2,many,CASSQFGQVGYTF,TGTGCCAGCAGCCAGTTCGGGCAGGTTGGCTACACCTTC
TRBV28,TRBD1,TRBJ2-3,.,CASSWTGSTDTQYF,TGTGCCAGCAGTTGGACAGGGAGCACAGATACGCAGTATTTT
TRBV28,.,TRBJ2-7,many,CASSLLQSTYEQYF,TGTGCCAGCAGTTTACTGCAGTCTACCTACGAGCAGTACTTC
TRBV14,.,TRBJ2-2,few,CASSRLNTRATGELFF,TGTGCCAGCAGCCGCCTCAACACTAGGGCCACCGGGGAGCTGTTTTTT
TRBV20-1,.,TRBJ2-7,few,CSAGYRQQYF,TGCAGTGCGGGTTATCGCCAGCAGTACTTC
TRBV2,.,TRBJ2-5,many,CASNFLGETQYF,TGTGCCAGCAACTTCTTGGGAGAGACCCAGTACTTC
TRBV30,.,TRBJ1-2,few,CAWSVMDNYGYTF,TGTGCCTGGAGTGTTATGGATAACTATGGCTACACCTTC